Listed here are 14 T cell receptor beta chains from one sample, sequenced in a study of cytomegalovirus exposure and HLA in healthy donors. 13 Jbeta primers and 60 Vbeta primers were used for the PCR. Generated by immunoSEQ multiplex PCR, the TCRdb table keeps only in-frame clones and is missing some. This sample carries some 76,000 clones, approximately 70% of them seen once, and the ten largest clones take roughly 4.9%. Sequencing input: PBMCs. The receptor set was obtained from a man aged 60-69 years in good health and CMV-seropositive.

The chain couples TRBV6-6 to TRBJ1-1; D unclear. V lost 6 bases to trimming and J lost 6 bases, with 11 bases between them. This CDR3 is 12 amino acids long. Germline CDR1 is MNHNY and CDR2 is SVGAGI (reference sequence). The CDR3 here is CASSPRGSEAFF. Written as DNA, the CDR3 is TGTGCCAGCAGCCCCCGAGGGTCTGAAGCTTTCTTT.

V and J are TRBV5-1 and TRBJ2-1; 8 bases fit TRBD1. The germline V gene encodes CDR1 SGHRS and CDR2 YFSETQ. The CDR3 sequence is 15 residues long. V lost 0 bases and J lost 6; bases outside the gene matches: 5. CDR3 region: CASSLARGRLNEQFF. The CDR3 DNA follows: TGCGCCAGCAGCTTGGCCAGGGGGCGACTCAATGAGCAGTTCTTC.

V gene TRBV19 combines with J gene TRBJ2-7; 7 bases fit TRBD1. The ends lost 5 bases at V and 3 bases at J; junction bases unmatched: 7. The CDR3 covers 14 residues. Looked up from germline, CDR1 is LNHDA and CDR2 is SQIVND (reference sequence). In DNA form, the CDR3 reads TGTGCCAGTAGTGATCAGGGGGTGAGCTACGAGCAGTACTTC. Translating gives CASSDQGVSYEQYF.

V gene TRBV7-9 combines with J gene TRBJ2-2, with TRBD2 as a possible D gene (6 bases). Germline CDR1 SEHNR, CDR2 FQNEAQ (reference sequence). V was clipped by 0 bases and J by 1 base, with 12 bases between them. The CDR3 loop spans 17 amino acids. CDR3 in amino acids: CASSLAAAGLNTGELFF. The CDR3, as DNA: TGTGCCAGCAGCTTAGCTGCTGCGGGACTGAACACCGGGGAGCTGTTTTTT.

The chain recombines TRBV29-1 with TRBJ1-1; D is ambiguous. CDR3 length equals 12 residues. V lost 4 bases and J lost 7, with 13 bases in between. Germline CDR1 is SQVTM and CDR2 is ANQGSEA. The CDR3 coding sequence is TGCAGCGTTGTTGAAAGTGAGGTTGAAGCTTTCTTT. Encoded protein: CSVVESEVEAFF.

This chain links TRBV2 with TRBJ2-5; possibly TRBD1 for D (5 bases). The CDR3 covers 16 residues. Germline CDR1 is SNHLY and CDR2 is FYNNEI. The germline V and J ends were trimmed by 3 bases and 5 bases, with 19 bases remaining between them. In nucleotides, the CDR3 is TGTGCCAGCAGTGATGGGGCTGGGGCTCCAAGGGAGACCCAGTACTTC. Amino acids: CASSDGAGAPRETQYF.

This chain uses TRBV7-8 with TRBJ2-3; 7 nucleotides agree with TRBD2. CDR3 length: 18 amino acids. The V and J ends lost 0 bases and 0 bases, in that order; junction bases with no gene match: 9. The germline V gene encodes CDR1 SGHVS and CDR2 FQNEAQ. This CDR3 reads CASSLAHPLAVSTDTQYF. Written as DNA, the CDR3 is TGTGCCAGCAGCTTAGCCCACCCGCTAGCGGTTAGCACAGATACGCAGTATTTT.

The chain links TRBV7-2 to TRBJ2-7; TRBD2 agrees at 9 bases. Trimming took 4 bases from V and 0 from J; bases not matched to a gene: 4. This CDR3 is 15 amino acids long. Germline assignment: CDR1 SGHTA and CDR2 FQGNSA. Here the CDR3 reads CASSSSGGSSYEQYF. The CDR3 region has the DNA TGTGCCAGCAGCTCCAGCGGGGGGAGCTCCTACGAGCAGTACTTC.

The V and J genes are TRBV7-9 and TRBJ2-1; D is perhaps TRBD2 (6 bases). Germline assignment: CDR1 SEHNR and CDR2 FQNEAQ (reference sequence). The V end lost 6 bases, the J end lost 4 bases, and 13 bases lay between the germline ends. The CDR3 runs to 14 residues. CDR3 DNA: TGTGCCAGCAGTAGGGGACTTGGATACAATGAGCAGTTCTTC. Translated, it gives CASSRGLGYNEQFF.

V usage is TRBV18 and J usage is TRBJ2-5; TRBD2 matches at 8 bases. Germline V gene lookup returns CDR1 KGHSH and CDR2 LQKENI. The CDR3 is 16 residues long. The V and J ends lost 4 bases and 1 base, in that order; junction bases with no gene match: 8. The CDR3 is CASSRPTGGPQETQYF. Here the CDR3 DNA reads TGTGCCAGCTCACGCCCTACGGGGGGGCCCCAAGAGACCCAGTACTTC.

A single count supports this clone. The DNA of the CDR3 is TGTGCCAGCAGCTTACAGGGTGGTAGGGCCAACGTCCTGACTTTC. It translates to CASSLQGGRANVLTF. V and J are TRBV5-6 and TRBJ2-6; maybe TRBD1 (6 bases). The CDR3 is 15 amino acids. V dropped 2 bases and J dropped 5 bases, with 11 bases sitting between them. The germline gives CDR1 SGHDT, CDR2 YYEEEE.

The chain joins TRBV14 to TRBJ2-7; tentatively, D is TRBD2 (6 bases). This CDR3 comprises 12 residues. Trimming took off 1 base at V and 6 bases at J, with 7 bases between the two ends. Germline CDR1 SGHDN, CDR2 FVKESK. In DNA, the CDR3 is TGTGCCAGCAGCCAAGCGGGGGTCGAGCAGTACTTC. Translation: CASSQAGVEQYF.

The chain combines TRBV7-9 with TRBJ2-7, with D tentatively TRBD2 (6 bases). Germline CDR1 and CDR2: SEHNR and FQNEAQ (reference sequence). The CDR3 is made up of 15 amino acids. V lost 5 bases to trimming and J lost 5 bases, with 19 bases between them. The CDR3 loop is CASSQSGGAPDEQYF. The CDR3 coding sequence is TGTGCCAGCAGCCAATCGGGCGGGGCCCCCGACGAGCAGTACTTC.

A few counts support this clone. The CDR3 bases are TGTGCCAGCAGCCCCCGTGGCGGGGGAAGCTATGGCTACACCTTC. It is translated as CASSPRGGGSYGYTF. This rearrangement joins TRBV11-2 to TRBJ1-2; D is possibly TRBD1 (5 bases). V lost 5 bases and J lost 4, with 17 bases in between. CDR1 SGHAT and CDR2 FQNNGV come from the germline V gene. The CDR3 is 15 amino acids.